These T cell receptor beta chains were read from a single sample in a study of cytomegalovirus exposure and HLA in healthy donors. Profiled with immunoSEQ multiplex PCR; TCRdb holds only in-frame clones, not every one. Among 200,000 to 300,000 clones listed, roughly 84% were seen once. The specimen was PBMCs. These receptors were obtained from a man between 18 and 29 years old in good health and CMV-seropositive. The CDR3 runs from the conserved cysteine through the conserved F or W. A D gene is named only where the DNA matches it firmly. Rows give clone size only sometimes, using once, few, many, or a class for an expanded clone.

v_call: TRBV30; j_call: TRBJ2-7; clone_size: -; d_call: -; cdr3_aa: CAWSGPGTQGYEQYF; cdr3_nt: TGTGCCTGGAGTGGTCCCGGGACTCAGGGCTACGAGCAGTACTTC
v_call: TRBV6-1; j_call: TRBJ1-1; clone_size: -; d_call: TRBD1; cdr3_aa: CASINTGTGDTEAFF; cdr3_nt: TGTGCCAGCATTAACACCGGGACAGGGGACACTGAAGCTTTCTTT
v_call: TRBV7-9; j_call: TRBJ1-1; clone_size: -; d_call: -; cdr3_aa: CASSPTTGGTDTEAFF; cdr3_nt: TGTGCCAGCAGCCCCACGACTGGGGGGACGGACACTGAAGCTTTCTTT
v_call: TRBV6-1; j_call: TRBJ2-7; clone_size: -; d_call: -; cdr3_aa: CASSDIGYNEQYF; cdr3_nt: TGTGCCAGCAGTGATATCGGGTATAACGAGCAGTACTTC
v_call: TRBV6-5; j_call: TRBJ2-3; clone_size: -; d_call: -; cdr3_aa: CASSYASADTQYF; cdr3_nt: TGTGCCAGCAGTTATGCCTCGGCGGATACGCAGTATTTT
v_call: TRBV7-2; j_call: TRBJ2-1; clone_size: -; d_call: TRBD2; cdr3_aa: CASSLFLSGRDWYNEQFF; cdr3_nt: TGTGCCAGCAGCTTATTTCTCAGCGGGAGGGATTGGTACAATGAGCAGTTCTTC
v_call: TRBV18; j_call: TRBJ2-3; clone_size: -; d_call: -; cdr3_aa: CASSPSDTQYF; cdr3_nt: TGTGCCAGCTCACCATCCGATACGCAGTATTTT
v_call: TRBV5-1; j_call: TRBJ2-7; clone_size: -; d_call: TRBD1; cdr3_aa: CASSPGQGAGEQYF; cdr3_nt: TGCGCCAGCAGCCCCGGACAGGGGGCGGGGGAGCAGTACTTC
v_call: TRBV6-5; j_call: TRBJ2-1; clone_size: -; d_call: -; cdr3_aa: CASSYSRRRGYNEQFF; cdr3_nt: TGTGCCAGCAGTTACTCAAGGCGGAGGGGATACAATGAGCAGTTCTTC
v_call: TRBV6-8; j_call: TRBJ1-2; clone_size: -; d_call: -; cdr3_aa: CASSLLDYGYTF; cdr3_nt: TGTGCCAGCAGTTTGCTAGACTATGGCTACACCTTC
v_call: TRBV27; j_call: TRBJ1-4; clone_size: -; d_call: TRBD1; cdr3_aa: CASSLGNRGSEKLFF; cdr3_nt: TGTGCCAGCAGTTTGGGGAACAGGGGGAGTGAAAAACTGTTTTTT
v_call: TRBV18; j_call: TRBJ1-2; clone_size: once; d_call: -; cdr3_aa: CASTLEGLANYGYTF; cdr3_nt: TGTGCCAGCACCTTGGAGGGGCTAGCTAACTATGGCTACACCTTC
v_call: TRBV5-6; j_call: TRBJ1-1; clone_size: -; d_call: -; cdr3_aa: CASSSDRSEGNTEAFF; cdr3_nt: TGTGCCAGCAGCTCAGACAGGAGCGAGGGGAACACTGAAGCTTTCTTT
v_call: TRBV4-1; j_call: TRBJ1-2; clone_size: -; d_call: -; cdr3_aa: CASSQDLAAYGYTF; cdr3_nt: TGCGCCAGCAGCCAAGATCTCGCAGCCTATGGCTACACCTTC
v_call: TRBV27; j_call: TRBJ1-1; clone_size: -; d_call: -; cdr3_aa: CASSPTQGTEAFF; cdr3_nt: TGTGCCAGCAGTCCAACCCAGGGCACTGAAGCTTTCTTT
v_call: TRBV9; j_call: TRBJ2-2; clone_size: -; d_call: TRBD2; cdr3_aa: CASSVGGTSFTGELFF; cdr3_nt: TGTGCCAGCAGCGTAGGGGGGACTAGCTTTACCGGGGAGCTGTTTTTT
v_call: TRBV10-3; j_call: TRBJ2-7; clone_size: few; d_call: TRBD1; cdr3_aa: CAISGQGNEQYF; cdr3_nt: TGTGCCATCAGTGGACAGGGGAATGAGCAGTACTTC
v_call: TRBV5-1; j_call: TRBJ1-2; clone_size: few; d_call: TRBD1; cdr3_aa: CASSLGPQGNSGYTF; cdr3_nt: TGCGCCAGCAGCTTGGGACCACAGGGGAATAGTGGCTACACCTTC
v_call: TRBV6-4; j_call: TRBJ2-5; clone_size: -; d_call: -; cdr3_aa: CASSPDGNKETQYF; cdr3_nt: TGTGCCAGCAGTCCCGATGGGAATAAAGAGACCCAGTACTTC
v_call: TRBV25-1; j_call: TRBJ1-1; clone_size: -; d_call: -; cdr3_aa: CASSEWPGNEAFF; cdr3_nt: TGTGCCAGCAGTGAATGGCCGGGGAATGAAGCTTTCTTT
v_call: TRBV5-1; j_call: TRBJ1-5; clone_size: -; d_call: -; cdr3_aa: CASSLEGPQPQHF; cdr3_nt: TGCGCCAGCAGCTTGGAAGGGCCTCAGCCCCAGCATTTT
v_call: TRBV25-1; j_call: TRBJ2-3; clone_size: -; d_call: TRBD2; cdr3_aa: CASSESGLAPFTQYF; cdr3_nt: TGTGCCAGCAGTGAATCGGGACTAGCCCCTTTCACGCAGTATTTT
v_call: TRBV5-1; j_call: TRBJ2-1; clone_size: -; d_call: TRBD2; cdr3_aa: CASSVAGDSLEQFF; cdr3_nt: TGCGCCAGCTCCGTAGCGGGAGACTCCCTTGAGCAGTTCTTC
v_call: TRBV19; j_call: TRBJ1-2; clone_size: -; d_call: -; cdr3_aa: CASSSDQLHFFYGYTF; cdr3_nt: TGTGCCAGTAGTAGCGACCAGCTCCATTTTTTCTATGGCTACACCTTC
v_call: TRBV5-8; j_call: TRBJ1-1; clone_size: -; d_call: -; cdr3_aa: CASSSSGLEAFF; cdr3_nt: TGTGCCAGCAGCTCCTCGGGGCTTGAAGCTTTCTTT
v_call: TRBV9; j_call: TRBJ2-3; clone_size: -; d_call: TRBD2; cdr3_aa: CASSVEGIAGGRDTQYF; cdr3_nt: TGTGCCAGCAGCGTAGAAGGGATAGCGGGAGGGCGAGATACGCAGTATTTT
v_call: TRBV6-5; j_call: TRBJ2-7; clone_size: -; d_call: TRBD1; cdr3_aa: CASSLRGSSNEQYF; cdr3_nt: TGTGCCAGCAGCCTCAGGGGGTCCAGCAACGAGCAGTACTTC
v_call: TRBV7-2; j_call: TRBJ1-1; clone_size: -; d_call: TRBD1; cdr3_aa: CASSLAGQVEAFF; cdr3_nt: TGTGCCAGCAGCTTAGCCGGACAGGTTGAAGCTTTCTTT
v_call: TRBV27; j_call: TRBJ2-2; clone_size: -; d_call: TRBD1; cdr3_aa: CASQGQFGTGELFF; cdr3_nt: TGTGCCAGTCAGGGACAGTTCGGTACCGGGGAGCTGTTTTTT
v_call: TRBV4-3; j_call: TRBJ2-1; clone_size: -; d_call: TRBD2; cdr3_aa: CASSQERGTSGYNEQFF; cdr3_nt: TGCGCCAGCAGCCAAGAGAGAGGGACTAGCGGCTACAATGAGCAGTTCTTC
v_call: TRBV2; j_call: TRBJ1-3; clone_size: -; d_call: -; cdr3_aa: CANVAGNTIYF; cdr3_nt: TGTGCCAACGTAGCGGGAAACACCATATATTTT
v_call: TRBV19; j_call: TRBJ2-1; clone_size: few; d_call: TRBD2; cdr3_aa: CASSRGGSNYNEQFF; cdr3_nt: TGTGCCAGTAGTCGTGGCGGGAGTAACTACAATGAGCAGTTCTTC
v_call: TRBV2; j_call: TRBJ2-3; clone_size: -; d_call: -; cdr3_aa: CASSELLGSDTQYF; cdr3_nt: TGTGCCAGCAGTGAACTCCTTGGTTCAGATACGCAGTATTTT
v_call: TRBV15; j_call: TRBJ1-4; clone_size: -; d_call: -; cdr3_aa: CATSTGIRTGNEKLFF; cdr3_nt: TGTGCCACCAGCACCGGAATTCGGACGGGAAATGAAAAACTGTTTTTT
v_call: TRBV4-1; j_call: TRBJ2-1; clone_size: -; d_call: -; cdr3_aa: CASSQVYNEQFF; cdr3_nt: TGCGCCAGCAGCCAAGTCTACAATGAGCAGTTCTTC
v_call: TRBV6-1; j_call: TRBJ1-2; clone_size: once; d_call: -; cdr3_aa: CASSERGFDGYTF; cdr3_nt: TGTGCCAGCAGTGAAAGAGGGTTTGATGGCTACACCTTC
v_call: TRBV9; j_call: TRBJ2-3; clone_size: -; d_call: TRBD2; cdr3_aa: CASSTGLAFTDTQYF; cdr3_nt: TGTGCCAGCAGCACCGGACTAGCCTTCACAGATACGCAGTATTTT
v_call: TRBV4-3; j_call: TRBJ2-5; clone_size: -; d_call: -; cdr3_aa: CASSQDHQTQYF; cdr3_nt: TGCGCCAGCAGCCAAGATCATCAGACCCAGTACTTC
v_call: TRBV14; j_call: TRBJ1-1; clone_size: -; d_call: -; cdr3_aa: CASSQGAGRTEAFF; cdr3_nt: TGTGCCAGCAGCCAAGGGGCAGGGCGAACTGAAGCTTTCTTT